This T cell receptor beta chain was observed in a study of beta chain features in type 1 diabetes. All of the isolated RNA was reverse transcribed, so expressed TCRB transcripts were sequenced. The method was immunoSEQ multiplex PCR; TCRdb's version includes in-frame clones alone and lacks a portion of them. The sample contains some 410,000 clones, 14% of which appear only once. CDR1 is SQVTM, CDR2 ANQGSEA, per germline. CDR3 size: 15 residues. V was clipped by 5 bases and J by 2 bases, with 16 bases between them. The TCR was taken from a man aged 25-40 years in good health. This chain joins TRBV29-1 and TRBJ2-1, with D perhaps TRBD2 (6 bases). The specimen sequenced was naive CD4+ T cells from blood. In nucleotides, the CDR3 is TGCAGCGTTCGTCCCCGCCGGGGGACCTACAATGAGCAGTTCTTC. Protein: CSVRPRRGTYNEQFF.